A selection of T cell receptor beta chains follows, all from one sample in a study of vaccination and CD4 T cells after COVID-19. TCRdb redid the calling of the PCR reads with MiXCR, one entry per CDR3 protein. The sample includes 25,000 to 30,000 distinct CDR3 sequences, 36% of them seen just once. For these TCRs, the target antigens are not known. Sample: CD4+ T cells from blood, cultured in vitro, taken about 7 months after SARS-CoV-2 vaccination. Receptor source: a human donor who had recovered from COVID-19. Both conserved end residues are part of each CDR3.

v_call	j_call	cdr3_aa
TRBV20-1	TRBJ2-3	CSSTVDVSTDTQYF
TRBV2	TRBJ2-2	CASSAMEPNTGELFF
TRBV6-1	TRBJ2-7	CASRRGRDGVSYEQYF
TRBV20-1	TRBJ1-1	CSAPRAGNTEAFF
TRBV6-2/TRBV6-3	TRBJ2-6	CATGVSRLLPGANVLTF
TRBV6-1	TRBJ1-5	CASQQGRNSNQPQHF
TRBV6-1	TRBJ2-7	CASSDRWGSYEQYF
TRBV7-9	TRBJ1-1	CASSFWEGTGTEAFF
TRBV2	TRBJ1-5	CASTSRGAGGQPQHF
TRBV11-2	TRBJ2-1	CASSPLAGRNEQFF
TRBV28	TRBJ1-5	CASSQTRGLGNQPQHF
TRBV20-1	TRBJ1-6	CSAIDTTSSSPLHF
TRBV27	TRBJ2-7	CATSGLGGFRASYEQYF
TRBV18	TRBJ2-5	CASSGTIQETQYF
TRBV27	TRBJ2-6	CASSLGISGANVLTF
TRBV6-5	TRBJ2-2	CASSYSGAGGIGELFF
TRBV7-2	TRBJ1-2	CASRSRGEMPYGYTF
TRBV20-1	TRBJ1-2	CSARVGQGASGYTF
TRBV20-1	TRBJ2-7	CSARGLASRYEQYF
TRBV20-1	TRBJ2-3	CSATVGRSTDTQYF
TRBV6-5	TRBJ2-6	CASSSSRGANVLTF
TRBV20-1	TRBJ2-1	CSAGGLAGKYNEQFF
TRBV7-2	TRBJ2-3	CASTLAVASTDTQYF
TRBV7-2	TRBJ2-1	CASSPGSYNEQFF
TRBV7-2	TRBJ1-3	CASSLAGNTIYF
TRBV20-1	TRBJ2-3	CSAREAGGPADTQYF
TRBV6-5	TRBJ2-3	CAISELRMSTDTQYF
TRBV6-1	TRBJ2-7	CASNLDGTYEQYF
TRBV28	TRBJ1-5	CASSFWQHNQPQHF
TRBV14	TRBJ2-7	CASSPRAGGPYEQYF
TRBV28	TRBJ2-5	CASSSTEETQYF
TRBV20-1	TRBJ1-6	CSATDRAINSPLHF
TRBV20-1	TRBJ2-2	CSARGLTNTGELFF
TRBV18	TRBJ2-7	CASSPIGSYEQYF